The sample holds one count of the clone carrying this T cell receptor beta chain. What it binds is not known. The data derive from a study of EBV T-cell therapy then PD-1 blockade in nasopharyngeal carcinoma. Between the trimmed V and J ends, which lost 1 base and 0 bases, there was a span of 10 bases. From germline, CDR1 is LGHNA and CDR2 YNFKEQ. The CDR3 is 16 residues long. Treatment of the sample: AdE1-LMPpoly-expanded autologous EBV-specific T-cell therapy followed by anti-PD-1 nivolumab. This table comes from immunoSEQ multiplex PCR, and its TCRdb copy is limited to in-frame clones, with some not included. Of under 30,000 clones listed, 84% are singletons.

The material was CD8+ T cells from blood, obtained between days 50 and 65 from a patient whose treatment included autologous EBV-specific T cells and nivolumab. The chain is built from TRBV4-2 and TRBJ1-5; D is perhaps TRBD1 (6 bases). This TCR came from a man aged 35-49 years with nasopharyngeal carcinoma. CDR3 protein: CASSQGDTHSNQPQHF. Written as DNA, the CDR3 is TGTGCCAGCAGCCAAGGGGACACTCATAGCAATCAGCCCCAGCATTTT.